Below, one TCR beta chain is given with its context. Sequencing was performed with immunoSEQ multiplex PCR; in TCRdb, only in-frame clones are kept and a portion is missing. The repertoire holds some 470,000 clones, with about 82% as singletons. This sample stems from a study of shared clonotypes between healthy human individuals. CDR3 size: 13 residues. Trimming removed 7 bases from V and 0 bases from J, with 9 bases in between. Germline CDR1 reads LNHDA; CDR2 reads SQIVND (reference sequence). The chain carries TRBV19 and TRBJ2-5; tentative D call: TRBD1 (6 bases). The receptor was isolated from a woman in her thirties or forties in good health. Some clones in this sample may be carry-over from other donors' samples. Sample: PBMCs. The CDR3 sequence is CASTDRYQETQYF. The CDR3 DNA is TGTGCCAGTACGGACAGATACCAAGAGACCCAGTACTTC.